Listed below are T cell receptor beta chains from one sample, sequenced in a study of shared clonotypes between healthy human individuals. Sequencing used immunoSEQ multiplex PCR; TCRdb keeps in-frame clones, though not all of them. The table has 2 million to 2.5 million clones, 85% to 95% seen once. What was sequenced was naive CD4+ T cells from PBMCs. These receptor sequences come from a man in his late teens or twenties in good health. Some clones in this sample may be carry-over from other donors' samples. Both conserved end residues are part of each CDR3. A D gene is named only where the DNA matches it firmly. Rows may omit the clone size; those that give it use once, few, many or a size class.

TGCGCCAGCAGCTTGGAGGGACAGGGGTTCCAGCCCCAGCATTTT	CASSLEGQGFQPQHF	.	TRBJ1-5	TRBD1	TRBV5-1
TGCGCCAGCAGTCCCCCCCCGACAGGGGATCCAGATACGCAGTATTTT	CASSPPPTGDPDTQYF	.	TRBJ2-3	TRBD1	TRBV4-1
TGTGCCAGCAGCTACCCTTATGGTGGCTACACCTTC	CASSYPYGGYTF	few	TRBJ1-2	.	TRBV28
TGTGCCAGCAGTGAAGCGCTTTACAGTTATAGCAATCAGCCCCAGCATTTT	CASSEALYSYSNQPQHF	.	TRBJ1-5	.	TRBV6-1
TGTGCTAGTGGTTTGGTACAGGGGACAGGGGGGAACACTGAAGCTTTCTTT	CASGLVQGTGGNTEAFF	few	TRBJ1-1	TRBD1	TRBV12-5
TGTGCCAGCAGCTCGGGAGGGAGCAATCAGCCCCAGCATTTT	CASSSGGSNQPQHF	.	TRBJ1-5	.	TRBV11-3
TGTGCCAGCAGTTTATCTCTCGGGGGTAGCGGGATTTTCAATGAGCAGTTCTTC	CASSLSLGGSGIFNEQFF	.	TRBJ2-1	TRBD2	TRBV28
TGTGCCAGCAGCTTTCAATGGGCAGGGGGTCACGAGCAGTACTTC	CASSFQWAGGHEQYF	once	TRBJ2-7	TRBD1	TRBV5-4
TGTGCCAGCGTCCCGGGGGGGGGACTGAACACTGAAGCTTTCTTT	CASVPGGGLNTEAFF	.	TRBJ1-1	.	TRBV2
TGTGCCAGCAGAGGGCAGGGAGAAAAACTGTTTTTT	CASRGQGEKLFF	.	TRBJ1-4	.	TRBV2
TGTGCCAGCAGGGCTGCTGGGGGCCCCATATATTTT	CASRAAGGPIYF	.	TRBJ1-3	.	TRBV28
TGTGCCAGCAGCAAGGACAGGCTGAACACTGAAGCTTTCTTT	CASSKDRLNTEAFF	few	TRBJ1-1	TRBD1	TRBV14
TGCGCCAGCAGCCGGGACGGTCAAATGAACACTGAAGCTTTCTTT	CASSRDGQMNTEAFF	.	TRBJ1-1	.	TRBV4-1
TGTGCCAGCACCGCTACTGGGCTGGCCAAAAACATTCAGTACTTC	CASTATGLAKNIQYF	.	TRBJ2-4	.	TRBV28
TGTGCCAGCAGCCAGGGACAGGGGACCGCTTTCTTT	CASSQGQGTAFF	.	TRBJ1-1	TRBD1	TRBV7-3
TGTGCCAGCATTCAGGGGTTTACTAATCAGCCCCAGCATTTT	CASIQGFTNQPQHF	.	TRBJ1-5	.	TRBV6-4
TGTGCCAGCAGCCTAGCAGGGACTGAAGCTTTCTTT	CASSLAGTEAFF	.	TRBJ1-1	.	TRBV7-9
TGTGCCAGCAGTTTACGACTAGCGGGAGGGAAGTTAGATGAGCAGTTCTTC	CASSLRLAGGKLDEQFF	.	TRBJ2-1	TRBD2	TRBV27
TGTGCCAGCAGTGACTCTGGGGCGGGCTACACCTTC	CASSDSGAGYTF	.	TRBJ1-2	.	TRBV6-4
TGTGCCAGCAGTTCAACAGGGGGCCGAACAGATACGCAGTATTTT	CASSSTGGRTDTQYF	.	TRBJ2-3	TRBD1	TRBV28
TGTGCCAGCAGCCAAGGGACAGGGGATGTCTACGAGCAGTACTTC	CASSQGTGDVYEQYF	.	TRBJ2-7	TRBD1	TRBV7-3
TGTGCCAGCAGTTACGTGGGGGCAGGTCAAGAGACCCAGTACTTC	CASSYVGAGQETQYF	.	TRBJ2-5	.	TRBV6-5
TGTGCCAGCAGCTTAACAGGGGGCACTAATGAAAAACTGTTTTTT	CASSLTGGTNEKLFF	.	TRBJ1-4	TRBD1	TRBV5-6
TGTGCCAGCAGTTACTCTAGGGACAACCATCAGCCCCAGCATTTT	CASSYSRDNHQPQHF	few	TRBJ1-5	.	TRBV6-5
TGTGCCAGCAGCTCTTTTGGCGGGAGTAAGACCCAGTACTTC	CASSSFGGSKTQYF	.	TRBJ2-5	TRBD2	TRBV5-5
TGCGCCAGCAGCTTGGCCACAGGGGACACTGAAGCTTTCTTT	CASSLATGDTEAFF	.	TRBJ1-1	TRBD1	TRBV5-1
TGTGCCAGCAGCCCCCCGGGGGGACCGAGTGGCTACACCTTC	CASSPPGGPSGYTF	.	TRBJ1-2	.	TRBV7-9
TGTGCCAGCATGTGGGGCAGGAACACAGATACGCAGTATTTT	CASMWGRNTDTQYF	.	TRBJ2-3	.	TRBV2
TGTGCCAGCAGTTTACTCCTAGAGGGTGGGGCTAGTTTGGGCTACGAGCAGTACTTC	CASSLLLEGGASLGYEQYF	.	TRBJ2-7	.	TRBV28
TGTGCCAGCAGTGCCCCTGGGCTCGTGAAGACCCAGTACTTC	CASSAPGLVKTQYF	.	TRBJ2-5	.	TRBV28
TGTGCCAGCAGCCTAGCGGGAGGATCGGAGCAGTACTTC	CASSLAGGSEQYF	.	TRBJ2-7	TRBD2	TRBV2
TGTGCCAGCAGACCAACGCAGGGGACCCAGTACTTC	CASRPTQGTQYF	once	TRBJ2-5	.	TRBV27
TGTGCCAGCAGTTGGGGAGTAAGCAATCAGCCCCAGCATTTT	CASSWGVSNQPQHF	.	TRBJ1-5	.	TRBV27
TGTGCCAGCAGTTTAGGGGGGGGTAATAAGTACGAGCAGTACTTC	CASSLGGGNKYEQYF	.	TRBJ2-7	TRBD2	TRBV28
TGTGCCAGCGAGTCAAGGCAAGGCTCCTACAATGAGCAGTTCTTC	CASESRQGSYNEQFF	.	TRBJ2-1	.	TRBV28
TGTGCCAGTAGTATAAGCGGGAGTTGGTACGAGCAGTACTTC	CASSISGSWYEQYF	.	TRBJ2-7	TRBD2	TRBV19
TGTGCCAGTAGTATTGGTGGCAGATCTGCCGAGCAGTACTTC	CASSIGGRSAEQYF	.	TRBJ2-7	.	TRBV19
TGTGCCAGCAGCTTAGGGAGCGGGAGCTCCTACAATGAGCAGTTCTTC	CASSLGSGSSYNEQFF	once	TRBJ2-1	TRBD2	TRBV7-6
TGTGCCAGCAGTGAAGAAAGGCAGGTCCCGTTCTTCAATCGTCTGGTCCTCCACTTT	CASSEERQVPFFNRLVLHF	.	TRBJ1-6	.	TRBV6-1
TGTGCCAGCAGTTTACAAGGCGGTCCTAGCACAGATACGCAGTATTTT	CASSLQGGPSTDTQYF	.	TRBJ2-3	.	TRBV28
TGTGCCAGCAGCATCACTAGCGGGGGAAGAAACATTCAGTACTTC	CASSITSGGRNIQYF	.	TRBJ2-4	TRBD2	TRBV7-2
TGTGCCAGTAGTATAGTCGGACAGTATGGCTACACCTTC	CASSIVGQYGYTF	.	TRBJ1-2	.	TRBV19
TGTGCCAGCAGTTTGAACACAGGGGCCAGGGGTGAAAAACTGTTTTTT	CASSLNTGARGEKLFF	.	TRBJ1-4	TRBD1	TRBV28
TGTGCCAGCAGCTTTGGGGGCTTGGATGAGCAGTTCTTC	CASSFGGLDEQFF	.	TRBJ2-1	.	TRBV11-3
TGTGCCAGCAGCCGTTGGACGTATTCGGGTAACACTGAAGCTTTCTTT	CASSRWTYSGNTEAFF	few	TRBJ1-1	.	TRBV7-2
TGTGCCACCAGCAGCGCTCTGCTCGGGGCGTACGCTGAAGCTTTCTTT	CATSSALLGAYAEAFF	.	TRBJ1-1	.	TRBV15